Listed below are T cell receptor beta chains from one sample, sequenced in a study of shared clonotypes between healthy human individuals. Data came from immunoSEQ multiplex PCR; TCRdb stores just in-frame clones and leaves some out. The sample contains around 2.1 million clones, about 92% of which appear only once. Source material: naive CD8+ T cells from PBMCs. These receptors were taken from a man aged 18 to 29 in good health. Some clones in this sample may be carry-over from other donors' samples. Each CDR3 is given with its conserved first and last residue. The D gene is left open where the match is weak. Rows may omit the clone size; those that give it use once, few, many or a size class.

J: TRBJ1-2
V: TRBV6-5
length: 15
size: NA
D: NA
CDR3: CASSSDEGFNYGYTF
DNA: TGTGCCAGCTCCTCGGACGAGGGGTTTAACTATGGCTACACCTTC

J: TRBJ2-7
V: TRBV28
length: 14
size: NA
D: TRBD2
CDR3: CASSFGGSWGEQYF
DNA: TGTGCCAGCAGTTTTGGCGGGAGTTGGGGCGAGCAGTACTTC

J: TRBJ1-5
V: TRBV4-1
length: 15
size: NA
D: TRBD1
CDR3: CASSQEDRRNQPQHF
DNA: TGCGCCAGCAGCCAAGAGGACAGGAGGAATCAGCCCCAGCATTTT

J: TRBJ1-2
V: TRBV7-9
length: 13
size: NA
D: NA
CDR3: CASSLAANYGYTF
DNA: TGTGCCAGCAGCTTGGCAGCTAACTATGGCTACACCTTC

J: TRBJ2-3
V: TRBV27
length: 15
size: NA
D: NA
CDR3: CASSRDSPNTDTQYF
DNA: TGTGCCAGCAGTCGGGACTCGCCCAACACAGATACGCAGTATTTT

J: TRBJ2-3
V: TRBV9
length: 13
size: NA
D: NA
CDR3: CASSAGTTDTQYF
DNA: TGTGCCAGCAGCGCAGGGACTACAGATACGCAGTATTTT

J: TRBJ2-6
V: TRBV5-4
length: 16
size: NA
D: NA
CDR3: CASSRTAISGANVLTF
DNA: TGTGCCAGCAGCAGAACAGCGATCTCTGGGGCCAACGTCCTGACTTTC

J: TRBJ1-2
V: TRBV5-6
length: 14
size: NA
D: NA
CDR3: CASSLVRGSSGYTF
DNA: TGTGCCAGCAGCTTGGTTCGGGGGAGCAGCGGCTACACCTTC

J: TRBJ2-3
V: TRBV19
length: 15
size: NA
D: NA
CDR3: CARIRGQKATDTQYF
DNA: TGTGCCAGGATTAGAGGACAGAAAGCCACAGATACGCAGTATTTT

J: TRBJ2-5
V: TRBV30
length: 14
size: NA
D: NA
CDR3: CAWSGEVHQETQYF
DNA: TGTGCCTGGAGTGGCGAGGTACACCAAGAGACCCAGTACTTC

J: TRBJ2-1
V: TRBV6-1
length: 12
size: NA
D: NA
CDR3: CASREGGLSQFF
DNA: TGTGCCAGCAGGGAGGGAGGATTGAGTCAGTTCTTC

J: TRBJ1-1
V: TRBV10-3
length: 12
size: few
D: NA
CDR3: CAIRTNRVDAFF
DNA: TGTGCCATCAGGACTAATAGAGTGGATGCTTTCTTT

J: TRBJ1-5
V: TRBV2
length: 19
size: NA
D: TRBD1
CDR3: CASNPGSFSGQGVRQPQHF
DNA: TGTGCCAGCAATCCTGGTTCTTTTTCGGGACAGGGGGTGCGTCAGCCCCAGCATTTT

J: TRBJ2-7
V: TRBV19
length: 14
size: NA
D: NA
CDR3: CASSMGPGLYEQYF
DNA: TGTGCCAGTAGTATGGGGCCAGGACTTTACGAGCAGTACTTC

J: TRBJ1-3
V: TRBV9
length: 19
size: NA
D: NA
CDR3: CASSARGAENFHSGNTIYF
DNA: TGTGCCAGCAGCGCCCGGGGGGCGGAAAACTTTCACTCTGGAAACACCATATATTTT

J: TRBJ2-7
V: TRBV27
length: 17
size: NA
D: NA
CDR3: CASSLSPRGINPYEQYF
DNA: TGTGCCAGCAGTTTATCACCCCGGGGAATAAATCCCTACGAGCAGTACTTC

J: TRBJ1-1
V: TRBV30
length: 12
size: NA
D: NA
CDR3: CAWKVGQPEAFF
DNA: TGTGCCTGGAAAGTAGGACAGCCTGAAGCTTTCTTT